Below, one TCR beta chain is given with its context. TCRdb keeps only in-frame clones here, not all; method: immunoSEQ multiplex PCR. This sample has tens of thousands of clones; roughly 84% occur once, and the top ten carry 9.6%. The data derive from a study of PD-L1 blockade in urothelial cancer. The overall study: Blood analysis was done at 3 weeks (second dose) and 6 weeks after treatment began.

Germline V gene data show CDR1 as MNHNY and CDR2 as SVGAGI (reference sequence). The CDR3 is made up of 14 amino acids. The V and J ends lost 6 bases and 2 bases respectively, with 11 bases between them. The chain has TRBV6-6 and TRBJ1-5; tentatively, D is TRBD1 (5 bases). The specimen comprised PBMCs, sampled around atezolizumab (anti-PD-L1) treatment. The sequence derives from a man between 65 and 85 years old with urothelial cancer. The CDR3 nucleotides are TGTGCCAGCAGCCCCTCGGGGGGCAATCAGCCCCAGCATTTT. Its translation: CASSPSGGNQPQHF.